This entry lists 15 T cell receptor beta chains sequenced from one sample in a study of blood T cell repertoires in COVID-19. Data came from immunoSEQ multiplex PCR; TCRdb stores just in-frame clones and leaves some out. The table lists about 140,000 clones, approximately 90% of them singletons. The specimen sequenced was peripheral blood. All receptors derive from a human donor in a cohort sampled during active COVID-19.

In its sample, this clone was seen once. V usage is TRBV6-6 and J usage is TRBJ1-3, with 12 bases lining up with TRBD1. This CDR3 comprises 19 residues. From germline, CDR1 is MNHNY and CDR2 SVGAGI (reference sequence). After removal of 5 bases from V and 0 bases from J, the junction contained 11 bases not matched to a gene. The CDR3 region has the DNA TGTGCCAGCAGTCTCCGGGACAGGGGGCTTTGGGGCTCTGGAAACACCATATATTTT. Protein sequence: CASSLRDRGLWGSGNTIYF.

V is TRBV4-1 and J is TRBJ2-7; 8 positions match TRBD1. In germline, CDR1 is MGHRA, CDR2 YSYEKL. After removal of 1 base from V and 1 base from J, the junction contained 6 bases not matched to a gene. The CDR3 is 16 amino acids. The CDR3 loop reads CASSQGVRGRSYEQYF. The CDR3 nucleotides read TGCGCCAGCAGCCAAGGGGTCAGGGGGCGATCCTACGAGCAGTACTTC.

The CDR3 is CASSQVMGGANNEQFF. The DNA for the CDR3 is TGTGCCAGCAGCCAAGTGATGGGTGGGGCCAACAATGAGCAGTTCTTC. V gene TRBV3-1 (or the pseudogene TRBV3-2) combines with J gene TRBJ2-1; D possibly corresponds to TRBD1 (5 bases). Germline CDR1 is LGHDT and CDR2 is YNNKEL (reference sequence). V shed 1 base and J shed 5 bases, with 15 bases lying between them. CDR3 size: 16 residues.

This chain connects TRBV5-6 to TRBJ2-7; no reliable D call. V gave up 0 bases and J gave up 2 bases, with 9 bases separating them. Germline CDR1 is SGHDT and CDR2 is YYEEEE. The CDR3 has 14 amino acids. The CDR3 is CASSLVDRAYEQYF. Written as DNA, the CDR3 is TGTGCCAGCAGCTTGGTCGACCGGGCCTACGAGCAGTACTTC.

The chain recombines TRBV7-2 with TRBJ1-4, with D possibly being TRBD1 (5 bases). Between the trimmed V and J ends, which lost 1 base and 0 bases, there was a span of 6 bases. CDR3 length: 15 amino acids. Germline CDR1 reads SGHTA; CDR2 reads FQGNSA. The CDR3 sequence: CASSLGQTTNEKLFF. CDR3 DNA: TGTGCCAGCAGCTTAGGACAGACAACTAATGAAAAACTGTTTTTT. Drawing the rest from reference TRBV7-2 and TRBJ1-4, the complete variable domain is GAGVSQSPSNKVTEKGKDVELRCDPISGHTALYWYRQSLGQGLEFLIYFQGNSAPDKSGLPSDRFSAERTGGSVSTLTIQRTQQEDSAVYLCASSLGQTTNEKLFFGSGTQLSVL.

The rearrangement uses TRBV5-4 and TRBJ1-3; a weak D match, TRBD1 (5 bases). CDR3 length equals 15 residues. V lost 3 bases and J lost 0, with 10 bases in between. Germline V gene data show CDR1 as SGHNT and CDR2 as YYREEE (reference sequence). Here the CDR3 reads CASSWGGVSGNTIYF. CDR3 DNA sequence: TGTGCCAGCAGCTGGGGGGGAGTCTCTGGAAACACCATATATTTT.

A single count supports this clone. The chain has TRBV27 and TRBJ2-1; D is possibly TRBD1 (5 bases). V was clipped by 4 bases and J by 0 bases, with 13 bases between them. The germline gives CDR1 MNHEY, CDR2 SMNVEV (reference sequence). This CDR3 is built from 16 residues. The CDR3 region is CASSSDPRGSYNEQFF. The CDR3, as DNA: TGTGCCAGCAGTTCCGACCCAAGGGGCTCCTACAATGAGCAGTTCTTC.

The V and J genes are TRBV5-4 and TRBJ2-5, with 8 bases identical to TRBD1. The CDR3 totals 14 residues. With V trimmed by 2 bases and J by 5 bases, 5 bases remained unmatched. The germline V gene has CDR1 SGHNT and CDR2 YYREEE (reference sequence). The DNA of the CDR3 is TGTGCCAGCAGCTTTGACAGGGGCCGGGAGACCCAGTACTTC. Protein: CASSFDRGRETQYF.

A single count supports this clone. This chain joins TRBV7-8 and TRBJ2-2, with D unresolved. This CDR3 region has 15 residues. V lost 5 bases and J lost 0, with 10 bases in between. Germline values: CDR1 SGHVS, CDR2 FQNEAQ. The CDR3 region is CASSKTHPNTGELFF. CDR3 DNA sequence: TGTGCCAGCAGCAAGACACACCCGAACACCGGGGAGCTGTTTTTT.

The rearrangement uses TRBV24-1 and TRBJ2-1; no definite D call. CDR3 size: 13 residues. Between the trimmed V and J ends, which lost 4 bases and 4 bases, there was a span of 7 bases. Per the germline V gene, CDR1 is KGHDR and CDR2 is SFDVKD. This CDR3 reads CATSESAYNEQFF. The CDR3 nucleotides read TGTGCCACCAGTGAGAGCGCTTACAATGAGCAGTTCTTC.

The J gene is TRBJ1-4, the V gene TRBV7-6; 8 bases are a match to TRBD1. This CDR3 spans 15 amino acids. The V gene end was trimmed by 5 bases and the J gene end by 7 bases; junction bases not matched to a gene: 9. Germline lookup yields CDR1 SGHVS and CDR2 FNYEAQ. The CDR3 coding sequence is TGTGCCAGCAGCCTACTTGGACAGGGCTCTGAAAAACTGTTTTTT. This encodes CASSLLGQGSEKLFF.

The chain combines TRBV27 with TRBJ2-3; weak D call: TRBD1 (6 bases). The CDR3 length is 16 residues. V was shortened by 0 bases and J by 1 base, with 11 bases between the two germline ends. Germline-derived CDR1 and CDR2 are MNHEY and SMNVEV (reference sequence). CDR3 in amino acids: CASSLSINRGTDTQYF. CDR3 DNA sequence: TGTGCCAGCAGTTTATCGATTAACAGGGGCACAGATACGCAGTATTTT.

CDR3 sequence: CASSLAQTYEQYF. The CDR3 DNA reads as TGCGCCAGCAGCTTGGCCCAGACCTACGAGCAGTACTTC. This sequence joins TRBV5-1 and TRBJ2-7; D is unresolved. The CDR3 runs to 13 residues. V was shortened by 0 bases and J by 2 bases, with 6 bases between the two germline ends. Germline V gene sequence: CDR1 SGHRS, CDR2 YFSETQ.

This rearrangement joins TRBV5-1 to TRBJ2-3, with unresolved D. CDR3 length equals 14 residues. V was clipped by 0 bases and J by 1 base, with 6 bases between them. Germline assignment: CDR1 SGHRS and CDR2 YFSETQ. Written as DNA, the CDR3 is TGCGCCAGCAGCTTGGATACAGGCACAGATACGCAGTATTTT. Its translation: CASSLDTGTDTQYF.

This clone was counted only a few times. The chain recombines TRBV5-4 with TRBJ2-1; TRBD2 matches 12 bases. Germline assignment: CDR1 SGHNT and CDR2 YYREEE (reference sequence). V lost 4 bases, J lost 7 bases, and 9 bases stayed unmatched. The length of the CDR3 is 16 residues. The CDR3: CASSRRLAGAGNEQFF. CDR3 nucleotides: TGTGCCAGCAGCCGGAGACTAGCGGGGGCGGGGAATGAGCAGTTCTTC.